This T cell receptor (beta chain) was observed in a study of T cell changes during pregnancy in multiple sclerosis. Some clones are missing from TCRdb's copy, which holds only in-frame ones; the method was immunoSEQ multiplex PCR. This table has some 42,000 clones, around 90% appearing once. This clonotype was obtained from a female donor with multiple sclerosis, enrolled in a pregnancy study. The sequences come from CD4+ T cells from peripheral blood mononuclear cells, collected after pregnancy.

DNA for the CDR3: TGCGCCAGCAGCTTGGAGGAGAGCTCCTACAATGAGCAGTTCTTC. This codes for CASSLEESSYNEQFF. The genes are TRBV5-1 and TRBJ2-1; D is unclear. V was cut by 0 bases and J by 0 bases, with 7 bases left in between. CDR1 is SGHRS, CDR2 YFSETQ, per germline. This CDR3 contains 15 residues.